This T cell receptor (beta chain) stems from a study of tumor and adjacent non-tumor tissue in lung cancer. Study-wide background: Each sample yielded approximately 4.2 million productive TCRbeta reads on average.

CDR3 length: 15 residues. Germline CDR1 reads DFQATT; CDR2 reads SNEGSKA (reference sequence). The template was RNA from unsorted bulk tissue. Distant lung tissue was collected more than 3 cm away from the tumor edge. Donors were chemotherapy-naive, newly diagnosed lung cancer surgical patients in China, August–late 2014. Three rounds of nested PCR, following a modified ARM-PCR protocol, produced the TCRbeta library. Each CDR3 protein gets one entry after TCRdb re-called the multiplex PCR reads with MiXCR. The sample lists roughly 74,000 distinct CDR3 sequences; approximately 82% were seen once. Findings and caveats of the study: Top 100 clones took a larger repertoire share in normal lung. Significantly higher TCR diversity was found in tumor than normal lung.

With respect to this clonotype: Its antigen is currently unknown. One end of the junction is discordant with germline, which a read error may explain.

This TCR was sampled from a man in his 70s with non-small cell lung cancer. Sequencing input: distant non-tumor lung tissue. The chain combines TRBV20-1 with TRBJ2-7, with 8 nucleotides matching TRBD2. CDR3 region: CSVREGLAGTYDQYF. In DNA form, the CDR3 reads TGCAGTGTTAGAGAAGGATTAGCGGGGACCTACGACCAGTATTTC.